This entry is about one TCR beta chain. This specimen comes from a study of human T cells and chemical hapten exposure. In the study's own analysis: Across samples, TCR counts had a median of around 100,000 and ranged from roughly 23,224 to 690,600. TCRdb re-called the RACE reads with MiXCR, one entry per CDR3 protein. These V and J calls originate from TCRdb's pipeline instead of the authors' own analysis. The data contain more than 75,000 distinct CDR3 sequences, roughly 8.6% of them singletons. Specified time point: healthy volunteer bleed at 6 weeks. The template was total RNA from unfractionated whole blood. The CDR3 runs 16 residues. The germline V and J ends were trimmed by 5 bases and 4 bases, with 17 bases remaining between them. Germline V gene lookup returns CDR1 SEHNR and CDR2 FQNEAQ (reference sequence).

Sequencing was carried out using whole blood. The sequence came from a male donor in good health. Some clones in this sample may be carry-over from other donors' samples. V usage is TRBV7-9 and J usage is TRBJ2-2; TRBD2 is a possible D gene (5 bases). CDR3: CASSPLRGIGTGELFF. The CDR3 coding sequence is TGTGCCAGCAGCCCACTTCGGGGTATTGGCACCGGGGAGCTGTTTTTT.